The 10 T cell receptor beta chains listed next were all sequenced from one sample in a study of T-cell reconstitution after alpha-beta-depleted transplantation in children. Using unique molecular identifiers, the investigators prepared the TCRbeta library. TCRdb used MiXCR to reprocess the PCR reads, holding one entry per CDR3 protein. The sample has a few hundred thousand distinct CDR3 sequences; roughly a tenth are singletons. Sequencing was performed on PBMCs, taken before TCRalphabeta/CD19-depleted stem cell transplant. All receptors come from a boy under two years old with acute myeloid leukemia, due to receive a stem cell transplant.

This clonotype was recorded many times. V and J are TRBV6-5 and TRBJ2-1; the D gene is possibly TRBD2 (5 bases). The CDR3 extends over 12 amino acids. Trimming stripped 5 bases from V and 9 bases from J, with 11 bases between. The germline V gene encodes CDR1 MNHEY and CDR2 SVGAGI. The CDR3 spells CASSLLAGEQFF. As DNA, the CDR3 is TGTGCCAGCAGTCTACTCGCGGGTGAGCAGTTCTTC.

In its sample, this clonotype was seen many times. The chain couples TRBV20-1 to TRBJ2-7; TRBD2 matches 8 bases. CDR1 and CDR2 from the germline V gene are DFQATT and SNEGSKA (reference sequence). Trimming removed 6 bases from V and 3 bases from J; junction bases left unmatched: 10. The CDR3 contains 14 residues. This chain's CDR3 is CSALRGSGNYEQYF. CDR3 bases: TGCAGTGCCCTCCGAGGTAGCGGGAACTACGAGCAGTACTTC.

The sample holds a few counts of this clonotype. The chain recombines TRBV6-5 with TRBJ2-5; no firm D call. Germline CDR1 and CDR2: MNHEY and SVGAGI. The CDR3 has 17 residues. Deletions cut 4 bases from V and 3 bases from J, with 21 bases between. The CDR3, as DNA: TGTGCCAGCAGTTCGCTCGGACCGACCCTTTTGGAAGAGACCCAGTACTTC. Translated: CASSSLGPTLLEETQYF.

V is TRBV7-2 and J is TRBJ1-2; 12 bases fit TRBD1. The CDR3 is made up of 16 amino acids. V trimming: 4 bases; J trimming: 6 bases; junction bases outside the gene matches: 9. CDR1 is SGHTA, CDR2 FQGNSA, per germline. The CDR3 DNA sequence: TGTGCCAGCAGCTCCGTCCGGGACAGGGGGCGGGATGGCTACACCTTC. It encodes CASSSVRDRGRDGYTF.

This clonotype occurred many times. The J gene is TRBJ1-6, the V gene TRBV18, with D possibly TRBD1 on 6 matching bases. V lost 6 bases to trimming and J lost 5 bases, with 14 bases between them. Per the germline V gene, CDR1 is KGHSH and CDR2 is LQKENI. There are 15 residues in the CDR3. In DNA form, the CDR3 reads TGTGCCAGCTCGCCTACAGGGTCGGATAATTCACCCCTCCACTTT. It encodes CASSPTGSDNSPLHF.

The sample holds many counts of this clonotype. The rearrangement uses TRBV4-2 and TRBJ1-3; D is unclear. Germline V gene lookup returns CDR1 LGHNA and CDR2 YNFKEQ. Trimming removed 0 bases from V and 0 bases from J, with 12 bases in between. The CDR3 loop spans 17 amino acids. The chain's CDR3 is CASSQEPRASSGNTIYF. DNA for the CDR3: TGTGCCAGCAGCCAAGAGCCTAGGGCGTCCTCTGGAAACACCATATATTTT.

This clonotype was recorded at least ten times. The chain joins TRBV7-2 to TRBJ2-1; D tentatively reads TRBD1 or TRBD2 (7 bases each). This CDR3 has 14 amino acids. CDR1 and CDR2 (germline): SGHTA, FQGNSA. The ends were cut back, 4 bases at V and 8 bases at J, with 15 bases in the middle. The CDR3 region has the DNA TGTGCCAGCAGCTCTCAGACAGGGAGGGATGAGCAGTTCTTC. Translating gives CASSSQTGRDEQFF.

This clonotype was found many times. The V gene is TRBV12-3 or TRBV12-4, the J gene TRBJ1-6; the D is unclear. This CDR3 contains 14 residues. Between the trimmed V and J ends, which lost 2 bases and 5 bases, there was a span of 7 bases. The CDR3 region is CASSLSSHNSPLHF. CDR3 nucleotides: TGTGCCAGCAGTTTAAGTAGTCATAATTCACCCCTCCACTTT.

In this sample, this clonotype turned up many times. This chain connects TRBV29-1 to TRBJ2-5; the D gene is possibly TRBD1 (6 bases). The V gene's germline CDR1 is SQVTM and CDR2 ANQGSEA. With 4 bases removed from V and 2 bases from J, the gap between germline ends came to 14 bases. This CDR3 comprises 14 residues. CDR3 residues: CSVATDSKQETQYF. Written as DNA, the CDR3 is TGCAGCGTTGCGACGGACAGTAAACAAGAGACCCAGTACTTC.

The table lists this clonotype with many counts. The chain has TRBV12-3 or TRBV12-4 and TRBJ2-1, with TRBD1 matching over 9 bases. The CDR3 runs to 14 residues. V was pared by 3 bases and J by 6 bases, with 3 bases of the junction left unmatched. Here the CDR3 DNA reads TGTGCCAGCAGTTTGACAGGGGGGCTCAATGAGCAGTTCTTC. Protein product: CASSLTGGLNEQFF.